These 2 T cell receptor beta chains originate from one sample sequenced in a study of early T cells in non-severe SARS-CoV-2 infection. Each CDR3 protein gets one entry after TCRdb re-called the 5' RACE reads with MiXCR. In the table there are roughly 60,000 distinct CDR3 sequences, about 7.7% of which are singletons. The sample consisted of whole blood. The receptors derive from an adult who was a healthcare worker with PCR-confirmed SARS-CoV-2 infection or an uninfected control (not recorded which).

This clonotype was found many times. This sequence joins TRBV2 and TRBJ1-6; the D is unclear. With 11 bases removed from V and 7 bases from J, the gap between germline ends came to 9 bases. The CDR3 spans 11 residues. Germline V gene sequence: CDR1 SNHLY, CDR2 FYNNEI. The CDR3: CAGDGNSPLHF. CDR3 sequence (DNA): TGTGCCGGAGATGGGAATTCACCCCTCCACTTT.

This clonotype was seen at least ten times. The chain's CDR3 is CASSSGQGNEKLFF. CDR3 coding DNA: TGTGCCAGCAGCTCGGGACAGGGGAATGAAAAACTGTTTTTT. The gene calls are TRBV7-9 and TRBJ1-4; 10 bases fit TRBD1. The J segment lost 5 bases and the V segment lost 4 bases, leaving 1 base of the junction unmatched. This CDR3 is built from 14 residues. Germline V gene lookup returns CDR1 SEHNR and CDR2 FQNEAQ (reference sequence).